Presented here are 15 T cell receptor beta chains from one specimen sequenced in a study of T cell responses to AZD1222 COVID-19 vaccine (TCRdb year 2021). The sample's time point label, decoded: about 28 days (+/-7) after the second vaccine dose. Sample treatment or condition, as interpreted from the label and publication: meningococcal conjugate vaccine given as trial control. Receptors were amplified or captured by the immunoSEQ multiplex PCR assay. The source is immuneACCESS, and TCRdb retained only in-frame sequences with V and J called. Part of the clones is not carried over; for the studies checked, unresolved V genes explain less than half of this, and the remainder is unexplained. Across this sample there are more than 120,000 clones, with approximately 85% seen only once. The top ten constitute about 4.9% of the sample. The source was peripheral blood, collected 28 days after the second dose of the MenACWY control vaccine. The origin of the receptors is an adult who received the MenACWY meningococcal vaccine as a control.

The rearrangement links TRBV21-1 to TRBJ1-6; the table's D call TRBD1 went unverified against the DNA. TRBV21-1 is described as a pseudogene. The CDR3 is 14 amino acids. Here the CDR3 DNA reads TGTGCCAGCAGCCCACCCAGGGAAGTTTCACCCCTCCACTTT. As protein: CASSPPREVSPLHF.

The rearrangement links TRBV29-1 to TRBJ2-3, with D perhaps given as TRBD1 or TRBD2 (5 bases each). The germline gives CDR1 SQVTM, CDR2 ANQGSEA. Between the trimmed V and J ends, which lost 1 base and 4 bases, there was a span of 9 bases. The CDR3 covers 13 residues. The CDR3 bases are TGCAGCGTTGAAGCCAGGGACCCAGATACGCAGTATTTT. Its translation: CSVEARDPDTQYF.

This clone was seen a single time. The V and J genes are TRBV4-3 and TRBJ2-5, with 8 bases identical to TRBD1. After removal of 1 base from V and 5 bases from J, the junction contained 6 bases not matched to a gene. Germline values: CDR1 LGHNA, CDR2 YSLEER. This CDR3 comprises 15 residues. The CDR3 nucleotides read TGCGCCAGCAGCCAAGCTACAGGGGGTAGGGAGACCCAGTACTTC. It is translated as CASSQATGGRETQYF.

The CDR3 is CASSSDRESTEAFF. The CDR3 nucleotides read TGTGCCAGCAGTTCCGACAGGGAGAGTACTGAAGCTTTCTTT. The J gene is TRBJ1-1, the V gene TRBV6-5; 7 bases map to TRBD1. Germline V gives CDR1 MNHEY, CDR2 SVGAGI. The CDR3 totals 14 residues. The J segment lost 5 bases and the V segment lost 4 bases, leaving 7 bases of the junction unmatched.

V gene TRBV6-5 combines with J gene TRBJ2-5; no clear D. V lost 1 base and J 5 bases, leaving 11 bases between the germline ends. CDR1 is MNHEY and CDR2 is SVGAGI in the germline V gene. This CDR3 spans 14 amino acids. The CDR3 DNA reads TGTGCCAGCAGTTACTTGGTGACCCGGGAGACCCAGTACTTC. This codes for CASSYLVTRETQYF.

This clone was counted a few times. This chain uses TRBV7-2 with TRBJ1-3, with a possible D match to TRBD1 (5 bases). This CDR3 region has 13 residues. The V and J ends lost 5 bases and 8 bases respectively, with 13 bases between them. In germline, CDR1 is SGHTA, CDR2 FQGNSA. The CDR3 reads CASSPGERHTIYF. In DNA form, the CDR3 reads TGTGCCAGCAGCCCGGGGGAGAGACACACCATATATTTT.

The chain has TRBV19 and TRBJ2-7; tentative D call: TRBD1 (6 bases). The ends were cut back, 6 bases at V and 2 bases at J, with 14 bases in the middle. The CDR3 spans 14 residues. Germline V gene data show CDR1 as LNHDA and CDR2 as SQIVND (reference sequence). The CDR3, as DNA: TGTGCCAGTAGCCTCCGGGACACTCCCTACGAGCAGTACTTC. Translating it yields CASSLRDTPYEQYF. Full variable domain (missing parts from reference TRBV19 and TRBJ2-7): DGGITQSPKYLFRKEGQNVTLSCEQNLNHDAMYWYRQDPGQGLRLIYYSQIVNDFQKGDIAEGYSVSREKKESFPLTVTSAQKNPTAFYLCASSLRDTPYEQYFGPGTRLTVT.

The chain uses TRBV11-2 and TRBJ1-1; 10 bases align to TRBD1. CDR3 length: 13 amino acids. Germline V gene sequence: CDR1 SGHAT, CDR2 FQNNGV. Losses at the gene ends were 5 bases for V and 10 bases for J; bases not matched to a gene: 7. The chain's CDR3 is CASSLNGQGGAFF. The DNA for the CDR3 is TGTGCCAGCAGCCTAAATGGACAGGGGGGAGCTTTCTTT.

This chain uses TRBV6-5 with TRBJ2-3; the D gene could be TRBD1 or TRBD2 (5 bases each). V was trimmed by 11 bases and J by 4 bases, leaving 19 bases between them. In germline, CDR1 is MNHEY, CDR2 SVGAGI. The CDR3 extends over 14 amino acids. CDR3: CAGGSGPRADTQYF. The CDR3, as DNA: TGTGCCGGAGGTTCGGGACCGAGGGCAGATACGCAGTATTTT.

This chain links TRBV7-2 with TRBJ1-2, with D unresolved. The CDR3 length is 14 residues. The V and J ends lost 2 bases and 4 bases respectively, with 11 bases between them. The germline CDR1 and CDR2 sequences are SGHTA and FQGNSA. The CDR3 DNA is TGTGCCAGCAGCTTATTGGGCCGGACCTATGGCTACACCTTC. This sequence encodes CASSLLGRTYGYTF.

The CDR3 DNA follows: TGTGCCAGCAGCAGGGGACAGGGAACCTACGAGCAGTACTTC. Translating gives CASSRGQGTYEQYF. The chain combines TRBV7-2 with TRBJ2-7, with 9 bases identical to TRBD1. The CDR3 runs 14 residues. Germline V CDR1 and CDR2: SGHTA, FQGNSA. Trimming cost V 5 bases and J 2 bases; bases outside gene matches: 4.

The chain uses TRBV12-2 and TRBJ1-5; TRBD1, the table's D call, was not compared with the DNA. TRBV12-2 is shown as a pseudogene. This CDR3 has 12 amino acids. In nucleotides, the CDR3 is TGTGCAAGAGACAGGGGTGGGCAGCCCCAGCATTTT. Translated, it gives CARDRGGQPQHF.

This clone came up a few times. The chain links TRBV7-9 to TRBJ2-6; D gene unclear. The CDR3 has 18 residues. V was trimmed by 4 bases and J by 0 bases, leaving 16 bases between them. Germline V gene lookup returns CDR1 SEHNR and CDR2 FQNEAQ (reference sequence). CDR3 nucleotide sequence: TGTGCCAGCAGCTCCTTCACCGACACCAGCTCTGGGGCCAACGTCCTGACTTTC. Translation: CASSSFTDTSSGANVLTF.

This clone is a singleton in its sample. The J gene is TRBJ1-6, the V gene TRBV25-1; a possible D gene is TRBD1 (6 bases). Trimming pared 6 bases from V and 10 bases from J, leaving 22 bases between. Per the germline V gene, CDR1 is MGHDK and CDR2 is SYGVNS. The CDR3 consists of 16 residues. The DNA for the CDR3 is TGTGCCAGCAGGGGGGCAGGGATCAAGGGAGGATCACCCCTCCACTTT. This codes for CASRGAGIKGGSPLHF.

This clone came up once. This chain links TRBV2 with TRBJ2-3; D call uncertain. CDR1 and CDR2 from the germline V gene are SNHLY and FYNNEI. This CDR3 comprises 15 residues. Trimming left V 6 bases short and J 0 bases short, with 13 bases between. The CDR3 nucleotides are TGTGCCAGCAGCCGAGACCCAATGAGCACAGATACGCAGTATTTT. Its protein is CASSRDPMSTDTQYF.